This T cell receptor beta chain is drawn from a study of blood T cell repertoires in COVID-19. Study at large: Acute-phase and convalescent COVID-19 samples originated in the United States, Italy and Spain. Sources were T cells, B-cell-depleted T cells, or PBMCs; the material itself was cDNA or gDNA.

As originally analysed: By means of reference gene primer amplification, nucleated cell counts were estimated. TCRdb's table, derived via immunoSEQ multiplex PCR, lists solely in-frame clones and lacks some. V, J and clone size are taken as reported in that table, and D and trimming were inferred from the DNA itself. The sample consists of some 130,000 clones, 88% of them appearing once. The CDR3 contains 12 residues. Germline CDR1 is MNHEY and CDR2 is SVGEGT. V lost 4 bases to trimming and J lost 9 bases, with 13 bases between them. The TCR comes from a man aged 45 to 65 with acute or convalescent COVID-19. The sample taken for sequencing was peripheral blood. The chain has TRBV6-2 or TRBV6-3 and TRBJ2-7; a weak D match, TRBD2 (6 bases). DNA for the CDR3: TGTGCCAGCAGTTCGGATCTCGGGGGGCAGTACTTC. This gives the protein CASSSDLGGQYF.